This T cell receptor beta chain was captured by sequencing in a study of neurological immune-mediated disorders. Study-wide context: Secondary progressive cases numbered 3 among the roughly 34 multiple sclerosis patients, while the other 31 were relapsing-remitting.

The V end was cut by 1 base, the J end by 4 bases, with 11 bases between. The CDR3 runs to 15 residues. Germline lookup yields CDR1 MGHRA and CDR2 YSYEKL. TCRdb fed the 5' RACE reads into MiXCR, producing one record per CDR3 protein. The table includes 50,000 to 60,000 distinct CDR3 sequences, approximately 3.6% detected once. This clonotype was recorded at least ten times. This chain joins TRBV4-1 and TRBJ1-3, with D uncertain. The specimen sequenced was CD4+ T cells from blood. The receptor's source is a woman aged 40 to 50 with multiple sclerosis. DNA of the CDR3: TGCGCCAGCAGCCAAGTCCGCGGGCGGGGAAACACCATATATTTT. As protein: CASSQVRGRGNTIYF.